These T cell receptor beta chains were read from a single sample in a study of somatic mutations in cytotoxic T cells in rheumatoid arthritis. TCRdb keeps only in-frame clones here, not all; method: immunoSEQ multiplex PCR. The sample holds just over 20,000 clones; around 86% are singletons and the top ten take approximately 15%. Sample: CD8+ T cells sorted from blood. The receptors originated from an adult with rheumatoid arthritis. CDR3s include the opening cysteine and the closing phenylalanine or tryptophan. Fields, in order: clone size, J gene, V gene, D gene, CDR3 protein, CDR3 DNA. The D gene is left open where the match is weak. Rows give clone size only sometimes, using once, few, many, or a class for an expanded clone.

>.|TRBJ2-1|TRBV27|TRBD1
CASADRADEQFF
TGTGCCAGTGCAGACAGGGCTGATGAGCAGTTCTTC
>.|TRBJ1-2|TRBV6-1|.
CASSEDKAYGYTF
TGTGCCAGCAGTGAAGACAAAGCTTATGGCTACACCTTC
>.|TRBJ2-2|TRBV2|TRBD2
CASSGYSAGGTGELFF
TGTGCCAGCAGTGGATACTCTGCGGGGGGTACCGGGGAGCTGTTTTTT
>few|TRBJ1-5|TRBV4-1|.
CASSQDPLPGSQPQHF
TGCGCCAGCAGCCAAGACCCCCTACCTGGGTCCCAGCCCCAGCATTTT
>.|TRBJ2-3|TRBV7-2|TRBD2
CASSLVGAGGPPDTQYF
TGTGCCAGCAGCTTAGTAGGTGCGGGGGGGCCTCCAGATACGCAGTATTTT
>.|TRBJ2-1|TRBV5-1|TRBD1
CASSLSLGQGNEQFF
TGCGCCAGCAGCTTATCCCTCGGACAGGGCAATGAGCAGTTCTTC
>.|TRBJ2-1|TRBV6-4|.
CARAGCEQFF
TGTGCCAGAGCGGGCTGTGAGCAGTTCTTC
>few|TRBJ1-1|TRBV9|.
CASSPTVTEAFF
TGTGCCAGCAGCCCAACGGTCACTGAAGCTTTCTTT
>few|TRBJ1-1|TRBV7-9|.
CASSFGTEAFF
TGTGCCAGCAGCTTTGGGACTGAAGCTTTCTTT
>once|TRBJ1-5|TRBV13|.
CASSESSNQPQHF
TGTGCCAGCAGCGAAAGTAGCAATCAGCCCCAGCATTTT
>.|TRBJ2-3|TRBV7-3|TRBD2
CASSPTSGGLDTQYF
TGTGCCAGCAGCCCGACTAGCGGGGGTCTAGATACGCAGTATTTT